A few counts support the clone carrying this T cell receptor (beta chain). Under 3 months was the duration of disease in ophthalmopathy patients, who also had a Clinical Activity Score of at least 3 and a NOSPECS grade of at least 4. It was uncontrolled infection, other autoimmune disease, pregnancy or lactation that excluded patients. The CDR3 is made up of 14 amino acids. Germline V lookup: CDR1 SQVTM, CDR2 ANQGSEA. V was cut by 7 bases and J by 6 bases, with 19 bases left in between. These data are taken from a study of T cells in Graves' hyperthyroidism and ophthalmopathy. Amplification targeted TCR beta CDR3 regions from RNA transcripts. First-round RT-PCR with HTBI primers amplified the TCR CDR3 region. TCRdb itself ran the multiplex PCR reads through MiXCR, one entry per CDR3 protein. The table shows 600,000 to 700,000 distinct CDR3 sequences, with roughly 14% occurring only once.

The sample was blood. The clonotype was recovered from a woman in her forties with Graves' ophthalmopathy. The chain carries TRBV29-1 and TRBJ2-4; the D is unclear. The CDR3 sequence is CSALWYNDGNIQYF. Here the CDR3 DNA reads TGCAGCGCCCTGTGGTATAATGACGGAAACATTCAGTACTTC.